This T cell receptor (beta chain) was retrieved from a study of vaccination effects on CD4 cells after COVID-19. The wider study: ViraFEST used viral peptide pools to expand antigen-specific CD4+ T cells before sequencing. Post-vaccine sampling took place a median of 72 days after the second dose.

With regard to this clone: Its antigen is currently unknown.

There are 13 residues in the CDR3. Germline-derived CDR1 and CDR2 are WNHNN and SYGVQD (reference sequence). V lost 6 bases, J lost 5 bases, and 13 bases lay in between. Scientists isolated CD4+ T cells after a roughly ten-day culture period ended. Participants got two doses of BNT162b2 or mRNA-1273 vaccine. Cultures received IL-2 medium that replaced half the medium on days 3 and 7. Assay: immunoSEQ multiplex PCR; the TCRdb copy retains only in-frame clones and omits some. In the table there are 60,000 to 80,000 clones, just under 75% of which are singletons. Here the sequenced sample was CD4+ T cells from PBMCs cultured without peptide, taken after COVID-19 vaccination. The origin of this receptor is a human donor who received a COVID-19 vaccine. This chain links TRBV10-1 with TRBJ2-5; possible D gene TRBD1, 5 bases. This CDR3 reads CASSRVLGETQYF. CDR3 bases: TGCGCCAGCAGCAGGGTCCTGGGGGAGACCCAGTACTTC.